The rows below give T cell receptor beta chains drawn from one sample of a study of T cell responses to AZD1222 COVID-19 vaccine. Sequencing used immunoSEQ multiplex PCR; TCRdb keeps in-frame clones, though not all of them. The sample includes some 150,000 clones, 90% of them seen just once. The source was peripheral blood, collected 28 days after the second AZD1222 dose. The origin of the receptors is an adult who received the AZD1222 COVID-19 vaccine. Each CDR3 is given with its conserved first and last residue. A D gene is named only where the DNA matches it firmly. Clone size, where shown, is once, few, many, or a class for clones that have expanded.

.,TRBV3-1/TRBV3-2,.,TRBJ2-7,TGTGCCAGCAGCCAATCATACCAAACCTCCTACGAGCAGTACTTC,CASSQSYQTSYEQYF
.,TRBV2,TRBD1,TRBJ1-5,TGTGCCAGCAGGGCGACAGGGATCCACAATCAGCCCCAGCATTTT,CASRATGIHNQPQHF
.,TRBV7-9,.,TRBJ2-5,TGTGCCAGCAGCCCCCGGGGTGGAGAGACCCAGTACTTC,CASSPRGGETQYF
.,TRBV6-5,.,TRBJ1-2,TGTGCCAGCAGGAGGGCGGGACGGAGCGGCTACACCTTC,CASRRAGRSGYTF
.,TRBV27,.,TRBJ2-7,TGTGCCAGCAGTTTTGGTGGGGTCCCCTACGAGCAGTACTTC,CASSFGGVPYEQYF
.,TRBV19,TRBD1,TRBJ1-5,TGTGCCAGTAGCTTCGACAGGGGCAATCAGCCCCAGCATTTT,CASSFDRGNQPQHF
.,TRBV18,TRBD1,TRBJ1-1,TGTGCCAGCTCACCACAGGAGACAGGGTATGCGACCACTGAAGCTTTCTTT,CASSPQETGYATTEAFF
.,TRBV9,.,TRBJ1-6,TGTGCCAGCAGCGTAATGGAGGTCCCTTATAATTCACCCCTCCACTTT,CASSVMEVPYNSPLHF
.,TRBV6-5,.,TRBJ1-1,TGTGCCAGCAGTTACTATAGAGCTTTGAACACTGAAGCTTTCTTT,CASSYYRALNTEAFF
.,TRBV29-1,TRBD1,TRBJ1-2,TGCAGCGTTGAGTCCAGGGGGCATGGCTACACCTTC,CSVESRGHGYTF
.,TRBV4-2,.,TRBJ1-6,TGTGCCAGCAGCCAAAGTGGAGGGGGTAATTCACCCCTCCACTTT,CASSQSGGGNSPLHF
.,TRBV5-4,.,TRBJ2-1,TGTGCCAGCAGCTCCGTAGACAATGAGCAGTTCTTC,CASSSVDNEQFF
.,TRBV2,.,TRBJ1-2,TGTGCCAGCTCACAGGGACTGGACTATGGCTACACCTTC,CASSQGLDYGYTF
.,TRBV6-1,TRBD2,TRBJ2-1,TGTGCCAGCAGTGAAGCGCCTCGACTAGCGGGAGGGCTAAGGAATGAGCAGTTCTTC,CASSEAPRLAGGLRNEQFF
.,TRBV2,.,TRBJ1-2,TGTGCCAGCAGGTTAGGAGGTACAGACTATGGCTACACCTTC,CASRLGGTDYGYTF
.,TRBV24-1,.,TRBJ2-1,TGTGCCACCAGTGACCCGAACTACAATGAGCAGTTCTTC,CATSDPNYNEQFF
.,TRBV5-4,.,TRBJ1-2,TGTGCCAGCAGTCCGAGGCAGATGCCCTATGGCTACACCTTC,CASSPRQMPYGYTF
.,TRBV3-1/TRBV3-2,.,TRBJ1-6,TGTGCCAGCAGCCAAGAAGGTCGCAGAACTAATTCACCCCTCCACTTT,CASSQEGRRTNSPLHF
once,TRBV7-6,.,TRBJ1-5,TGTGCCAGCAGCCAAACTTCGATTAGCAATCAGCCCCAGCATTTT,CASSQTSISNQPQHF
.,TRBV6-5,.,TRBJ1-2,TGTGCCAGCAGTTTAGGGAAGGACTATGGCTACACCTTC,CASSLGKDYGYTF
.,TRBV28,.,TRBJ2-2,TGTGCCAGCAGTTTACCGGGGCCCACCGGGGAGCTGTTTTTT,CASSLPGPTGELFF
.,TRBV28,TRBD1,TRBJ1-1,TGTGCCAGCAGAATGGCAGGGACAGGTGGCACGACTGAAGCTTTCTTT,CASRMAGTGGTTEAFF
.,TRBV9,.,TRBJ1-2,TGTGCCAGCAGCCCACCGGGAGGGTATGGCTACACCTTC,CASSPPGGYGYTF
.,TRBV3-1/TRBV3-2,.,TRBJ2-5,TGTGCCAGCAGCCGCCAACTCAGGGGCGGAGAGACCCAGTACTTC,CASSRQLRGGETQYF
few,TRBV29-1,TRBD2,TRBJ2-7,TGCAGCTCGGTTGGGACTAGCGGGAGAAACGAGCAGTACTTC,CSSVGTSGRNEQYF
.,TRBV3-1/TRBV3-2,.,TRBJ1-3,TGTGCCAGCAGTGCCAGCTTGGCTGGAAACACCATATATTTT,CASSASLAGNTIYF
once,TRBV9,.,TRBJ1-2,TGTGCCAGCAGTGAAAACTATGGCTACACCTTC,CASSENYGYTF
once,TRBV28,.,TRBJ2-6,TGTGCCAGCAGTACCTACCGGACGGGCGGGAGGGCCAACGTCCTGACTTTC,CASSTYRTGGRANVLTF
.,TRBV7-9,TRBD1,TRBJ1-1,TGTGCCAGCAGCCAACAGGGGTGGACTGAAGCTTTCTTT,CASSQQGWTEAFF
.,TRBV29-1,TRBD2,TRBJ2-1,TGCAGCGTTGAAGTCCTGAGATTAGGGGAGGGTGAGCAGTTCTTC,CSVEVLRLGEGEQFF
.,TRBV18,.,TRBJ2-1,TGTGCCAGCTCACTACTAGGGGTCTCTGATGAGCAGTTCTTC,CASSLLGVSDEQFF
.,TRBV19,.,TRBJ1-2,TGTGCCAGTACCCTGGACGGCCGCTATGGCTACACCTTC,CASTLDGRYGYTF
.,TRBV5-1,.,TRBJ2-7,TGCGCCAGCAGCTTGGATACTCCCTACGAGCAGTACTTC,CASSLDTPYEQYF
.,TRBV27,.,TRBJ1-2,TGTGCCAGCAGTTTATCGGGGGGCGGCTATGGCTACACCTTC,CASSLSGGGYGYTF
.,TRBV9,TRBD1,TRBJ2-2,TGTGCCAGCAGAGACACAGGGGGCACCGGGGAGCTGTTTTTT,CASRDTGGTGELFF
.,TRBV27,.,TRBJ2-7,TGTGCCAGCAGTGAAGGGCCAGGGATCATTTCCTACGAGCAGTACTTC,CASSEGPGIISYEQYF
.,TRBV2,.,TRBJ1-5,TGTGCCAGCACCTCCGGGCCCGCCGCAGGACAGCCCCAGCATTTT,CASTSGPAAGQPQHF
.,TRBV5-4,.,TRBJ1-1,TGTGCCAGCAGCTTGCAATCGACGAACACTGAAGCTTTCTTT,CASSLQSTNTEAFF
.,TRBV5-1,TRBD2,TRBJ2-4,TGCGCCAGCCCAAAGGGTGGGCGGGGGGTCAAAAACATTCAGTACTTC,CASPKGGRGVKNIQYF
.,TRBV30,.,TRBJ1-2,TGTGCCTGGGTACGGCAGGGGTTTGGGGGCATGTCCTACACCTTC,CAWVRQGFGGMSYTF
.,TRBV27,.,TRBJ2-7,TGTGCCAGCAGTCGGAGGCAAACCTCCTACGAGCAGTACTTC,CASSRRQTSYEQYF
.,TRBV7-9,TRBD1,TRBJ1-2,TGTGCCAGCAGCAACAGGGGGGGACCCTATGGCTACACCTTC,CASSNRGGPYGYTF
.,TRBV19,.,TRBJ1-2,TGTGCCAGTAGACCGACACCACTACCCTATGGCTACACCTTC,CASRPTPLPYGYTF
.,TRBV20-1,TRBD2,TRBJ2-1,TGCAGTGCTACGGGGGGGCTTATGGAGTTCTTC,CSATGGLMEFF
once,TRBV4-1,.,TRBJ1-6,TGCGCCAGCAGCCAAACAGGGCGTGGGTCCCTCCACTTT,CASSQTGRGSLHF
.,TRBV18,.,TRBJ1-5,TGTGCCAGCTCACCAGTGGGGAATAGCAATCAGCCCCAGCATTTT,CASSPVGNSNQPQHF
.,TRBV2,.,TRBJ1-2,TGTGCCAGCAGTGCCGGGGCAGCCCCCGGGGGTCGGGTAAACTACTATGGCTACACCTTC,CASSAGAAPGGRVNYYGYTF
.,TRBV27,.,TRBJ2-1,TGTGCCAGCAGGCCGAGCGGCTACAATGAGCAGTTCTTC,CASRPSGYNEQFF
once,TRBV30,.,TRBJ2-1,TGTGCCTGGATCTCCGCGGAAATGCTCCCGGCCCTACAGTTCTTC,CAWISAEMLPALQFF
.,TRBV3-1/TRBV3-2,.,TRBJ2-7,TGTGCCAGCAGCCAAGATTTTCAAGGGATATACGAGCAGTACTTC,CASSQDFQGIYEQYF
.,TRBV19,TRBD2,TRBJ2-1,TGTGCCAGTAATAGCGGGAGGGCTAGCTCCTACAATGAGCAGTTCTTC,CASNSGRASSYNEQFF
.,TRBV7-8,TRBD1,TRBJ2-3,TGTGCCAGCACCCTAGAAGCCGAAGAAACAGGGGGTACAGATACGCAGTATTTT,CASTLEAEETGGTDTQYF
.,TRBV4-1,TRBD1,TRBJ1-2,TGCGCCAGCAGCCGGACGGACAGGGTCGTTGGCTACACCTTC,CASSRTDRVVGYTF
.,TRBV19,.,TRBJ1-2,TGTGCCAGTAACTTGGGTGGTTCTGGCTACACCTTC,CASNLGGSGYTF
.,TRBV12-5,.,TRBJ2-3,TGTGCTAGTGGTCCCCCGGGGGGCGCGGCAGATACGCAGTATTTT,CASGPPGGAADTQYF